Below, one TCR beta chain is given with its context. Its target is unknown. Germline assignment: CDR1 SEHNR and CDR2 FQNEAQ (reference sequence). V lost 3 bases and J 0 bases, leaving 3 bases between the germline ends. The CDR3 length is 12 residues. Donors in the study were healthy people who gave bone marrow. Whereas donors were nominally healthy upon sampling, unrecorded immune exposures were probable. The data stem from a study of cytomegalovirus exposure and HLA in healthy donors. Study outcomes and limitations: Sequencing depth across donors, presence/absence analyses assumed, was roughly uniform. What a later analysis showed was that several of the most significant clusters appeared linked to common viral pathogens.

PCR involved 60 Vbeta and 13 Jbeta primers. The repertoire was sequenced with immunoSEQ multiplex PCR; TCRdb's copy has only in-frame clones and lacks some. Here the sample table reports roughly 80,000 clones. The rearrangement links TRBV7-9 to TRBJ2-7; the D is unclear. The sequenced material came from PBMCs. The receptor's source is a woman aged 25 to 39 in good health and CMV-seronegative. The CDR3 protein is CASSLSSYEQYF. The DNA for the CDR3 is TGTGCCAGCAGCTTGAGCTCCTACGAGCAGTACTTC.